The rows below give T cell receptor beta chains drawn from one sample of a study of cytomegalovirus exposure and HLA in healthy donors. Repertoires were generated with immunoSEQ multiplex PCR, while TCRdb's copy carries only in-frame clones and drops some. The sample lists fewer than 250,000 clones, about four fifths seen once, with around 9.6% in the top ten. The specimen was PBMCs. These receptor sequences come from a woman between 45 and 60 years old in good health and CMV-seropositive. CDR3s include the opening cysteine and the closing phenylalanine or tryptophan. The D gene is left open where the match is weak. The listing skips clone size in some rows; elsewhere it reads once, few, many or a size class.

cdr3_nt: TGCGCCAGCAGCCTGCTGATCGGAGGGAGCACAGATACGCAGTATTTT
cdr3_aa: CASSLLIGGSTDTQYF
d_call: .
v_call: TRBV5-1
clone_size: .
j_call: TRBJ2-3

cdr3_nt: TGTGCCAGCAGTCTACAGGGGACTGGAAACACCATATATTTT
cdr3_aa: CASSLQGTGNTIYF
d_call: TRBD1
v_call: TRBV6-5
clone_size: .
j_call: TRBJ1-3

cdr3_nt: TGTGCCAGCAGCCCCGGACTAGCGGGGAACCCTTACAATGAGCAGTTCTTC
cdr3_aa: CASSPGLAGNPYNEQFF
d_call: TRBD2
v_call: TRBV7-3
clone_size: .
j_call: TRBJ2-1

cdr3_nt: TGTGCCAGTTACTCAGGGGTGGATGCTTTCTTT
cdr3_aa: CASYSGVDAFF
d_call: .
v_call: TRBV6-5
clone_size: .
j_call: TRBJ1-1

cdr3_nt: TGTGCCAGTATGGGGGGGAACACCGGGGAGCTGTTTTTT
cdr3_aa: CASMGGNTGELFF
d_call: .
v_call: TRBV19
clone_size: once
j_call: TRBJ2-2

cdr3_nt: TGCAGCGTTGAAGATGGCGGGACAGGCTATGGCTACACCTTC
cdr3_aa: CSVEDGGTGYGYTF
d_call: TRBD1
v_call: TRBV29-1
clone_size: .
j_call: TRBJ1-2

cdr3_nt: TGTGCCAGCAGCTCCCCTCAGGGTTGGGGCTACACCTTC
cdr3_aa: CASSSPQGWGYTF
d_call: .
v_call: TRBV11-2
clone_size: .
j_call: TRBJ1-2

cdr3_nt: TGTGCCAGCAGCTTAGATCTATCAGGGTCCTACGAGCAGTACTTC
cdr3_aa: CASSLDLSGSYEQYF
d_call: .
v_call: TRBV13
clone_size: .
j_call: TRBJ2-7

cdr3_nt: TGTGCCAGCAGCTTGGACAGGGGAAGTGAAAAACTGTTTTTT
cdr3_aa: CASSLDRGSEKLFF
d_call: TRBD1
v_call: TRBV5-4
clone_size: .
j_call: TRBJ1-4

cdr3_nt: TGTGCCAGTAGTATTAGAACTAGCGTCCGCGAGCAGTACTTC
cdr3_aa: CASSIRTSVREQYF
d_call: TRBD2
v_call: TRBV19
clone_size: .
j_call: TRBJ2-7

cdr3_nt: TGTGCCAGCTCACCGCGGCGGTTCCAGACTGGAAACACCATATATTTT
cdr3_aa: CASSPRRFQTGNTIYF
d_call: .
v_call: TRBV18
clone_size: .
j_call: TRBJ1-3

cdr3_nt: TGTGCCAGCTCACCGATACTAGCGGGGACGAACACCGGGGAGCTGTTTTTT
cdr3_aa: CASSPILAGTNTGELFF
d_call: TRBD2
v_call: TRBV18
clone_size: .
j_call: TRBJ2-2

cdr3_nt: TGTGCCAGCAGCCCACGACAGGGATTCAACACTGAAGCTTTCTTT
cdr3_aa: CASSPRQGFNTEAFF
d_call: TRBD1
v_call: TRBV9
clone_size: .
j_call: TRBJ1-1

cdr3_nt: TGCGCCAGCAGCTGGGGGACAGGAGGTACTGAAGCTTTCTTT
cdr3_aa: CASSWGTGGTEAFF
d_call: TRBD1
v_call: TRBV5-1
clone_size: .
j_call: TRBJ1-1

cdr3_nt: TGTGCCTGGAGTGTATTGGAACAGATGAACACTGAAGCTTTCTTT
cdr3_aa: CAWSVLEQMNTEAFF
d_call: .
v_call: TRBV30
clone_size: .
j_call: TRBJ1-1

cdr3_nt: TGTGCCAGCAGCCAGGCCCTTTCCCCAGTCGGGGAGCTGTTTTTT
cdr3_aa: CASSQALSPVGELFF
d_call: .
v_call: TRBV5-5
clone_size: few
j_call: TRBJ2-2

cdr3_nt: TGTGCCAGCAGCCGCCCCGGGGGGCTTGATGAAAAACTGTTTTTT
cdr3_aa: CASSRPGGLDEKLFF
d_call: .
v_call: TRBV7-2
clone_size: .
j_call: TRBJ1-4

cdr3_nt: TGTGCCAGCAGCTTGATACAGGGCACTGAAGCTTTCTTT
cdr3_aa: CASSLIQGTEAFF
d_call: .
v_call: TRBV7-9
clone_size: .
j_call: TRBJ1-1

cdr3_nt: TGTGCCTGGAGCCCCAGGGCAAACTATGGCTACACCTTC
cdr3_aa: CAWSPRANYGYTF
d_call: .
v_call: TRBV30
clone_size: .
j_call: TRBJ1-2

cdr3_nt: TGTGCCAGCAGCTCGACAGGCCTCTACGAGCAGTACTTC
cdr3_aa: CASSSTGLYEQYF
d_call: .
v_call: TRBV7-3
clone_size: .
j_call: TRBJ2-7

cdr3_nt: TGTGCCTGGAGTAGAGAGTTGAACACAGATACGCAGTATTTT
cdr3_aa: CAWSRELNTDTQYF
d_call: .
v_call: TRBV30
clone_size: .
j_call: TRBJ2-3

cdr3_nt: TGTGCCAGCATATCGACAGGGTCTAATGAAAAACTGTTTTTT
cdr3_aa: CASISTGSNEKLFF
d_call: TRBD1
v_call: TRBV6-1
clone_size: .
j_call: TRBJ1-4

cdr3_nt: TGTGCCAGCAGCTTGGGGGTTGGGACTGCCAACACTGAAGCTTTCTTT
cdr3_aa: CASSLGVGTANTEAFF
d_call: .
v_call: TRBV5-4
clone_size: .
j_call: TRBJ1-1

cdr3_nt: TGTGCCAGCAGCGTTCAGGGAACGGAAAAACTGTTTTTT
cdr3_aa: CASSVQGTEKLFF
d_call: .
v_call: TRBV7-8
clone_size: .
j_call: TRBJ1-4

cdr3_nt: TGTGCCAGCAGCCAGATGGCACTAGCGGGGGGAGATGGGGCCAAAAACATTCAGTACTTC
cdr3_aa: CASSQMALAGGDGAKNIQYF
d_call: TRBD2
v_call: TRBV4-2
clone_size: .
j_call: TRBJ2-4

cdr3_nt: TGTGCCAGCAGCGTCGGACAGGGCCCCGGCACAGATACGCAGTATTTT
cdr3_aa: CASSVGQGPGTDTQYF
d_call: TRBD1
v_call: TRBV9
clone_size: few
j_call: TRBJ2-3

cdr3_nt: TGTGCCAGCAGCAGGACAGATCACGAGGGCACGCAGTATTTT
cdr3_aa: CASSRTDHEGTQYF
d_call: .
v_call: TRBV7-6
clone_size: .
j_call: TRBJ2-3

cdr3_nt: TGTGCCTGGAGTGTAGGGGTTAGTGCGTTGCCCGGGGAGCTGTTTTTT
cdr3_aa: CAWSVGVSALPGELFF
d_call: .
v_call: TRBV30
clone_size: .
j_call: TRBJ2-2

cdr3_nt: TGTGCCAGCTCTTCGGGACTCTCTAATTCACCCCTCCACTTT
cdr3_aa: CASSSGLSNSPLHF
d_call: .
v_call: TRBV5-8
clone_size: .
j_call: TRBJ1-6

cdr3_nt: TGTGCCAGCAGCGGGGGAGGAGGGAACAGATCACCCCTCCACTTT
cdr3_aa: CASSGGGGNRSPLHF
d_call: .
v_call: TRBV28
clone_size: .
j_call: TRBJ1-6

cdr3_nt: TGTGCCAGCAGCCCCAGGGGGACAGGGACCGAGCAGTACTTC
cdr3_aa: CASSPRGTGTEQYF
d_call: TRBD1
v_call: TRBV6-5
clone_size: .
j_call: TRBJ2-7

cdr3_nt: TGTGCCAGCTGCCTTTTTGGCGGGGGCACAGATACGCAGTATTTT
cdr3_aa: CASCLFGGGTDTQYF
d_call: .
v_call: TRBV6-5
clone_size: once
j_call: TRBJ2-3

cdr3_nt: TGTGCCAGCAACCCTACCGGGACAGGGTTTTACGAGCAGTACTTC
cdr3_aa: CASNPTGTGFYEQYF
d_call: TRBD1
v_call: TRBV2
clone_size: .
j_call: TRBJ2-7

cdr3_nt: TGTGCCAGCAGTCCCCGTCGACAGGACGTCTACGAGCAGTACTTC
cdr3_aa: CASSPRRQDVYEQYF
d_call: .
v_call: TRBV6-5
clone_size: few
j_call: TRBJ2-7

cdr3_nt: TGTGCCAGCAGCTTGGTTGCCCGGACAGGGGGGCCCTACGAGCAGTACTTC
cdr3_aa: CASSLVARTGGPYEQYF
d_call: TRBD1
v_call: TRBV5-8
clone_size: .
j_call: TRBJ2-7

cdr3_nt: TGCAGTGCTAGAGCCGGTCAGCCCCAGCATTTT
cdr3_aa: CSARAGQPQHF
d_call: .
v_call: TRBV20-1
clone_size: .
j_call: TRBJ1-5

cdr3_nt: TGTGCCAGCAGCCCTCGAGCGAACACCAGAGAGGACGGGGAGCTGTTTTTT
cdr3_aa: CASSPRANTREDGELFF
d_call: .
v_call: TRBV9
clone_size: .
j_call: TRBJ2-2

cdr3_nt: TGTGCCAGCAGCTTCCGGTCATTGAACACTGAAGCTTTCTTT
cdr3_aa: CASSFRSLNTEAFF
d_call: .
v_call: TRBV7-8
clone_size: .
j_call: TRBJ1-1

cdr3_nt: TGTGCCAGCAGTTCAAAACAGGGGACCAATGAAAAACTGTTTTTT
cdr3_aa: CASSSKQGTNEKLFF
d_call: TRBD1
v_call: TRBV27
clone_size: .
j_call: TRBJ1-4

cdr3_nt: TGTGCCTGGAGTTTTCCGCCGGGGGAACTAGTTAAAACTGAAGCTTTCTTT
cdr3_aa: CAWSFPPGELVKTEAFF
d_call: .
v_call: TRBV30
clone_size: .
j_call: TRBJ1-1